Shown below are 8 T cell receptor beta chains from a single sample sequenced in a study of blood T cell repertoires in COVID-19. Generated by immunoSEQ multiplex PCR, the TCRdb table keeps only in-frame clones and is missing some. The sample contains 300,000 to 450,000 clones, 81% of which appear only once. Input material: peripheral blood. The receptors here all came from a human donor with acute or convalescent COVID-19. The donor label of this sample is uncertain.

This clone was seen only once. The rearrangement uses TRBV12-3 or TRBV12-4 and TRBJ1-3; D ambiguous. This CDR3 contains 13 residues. The V gene lost 3 bases and the J gene lost 0 bases, with 3 bases spanning the gap. For the CDR3, the DNA is TGTGCCAGCAGTTTGTACTCTGGAAACACCATATATTTT. Its protein is CASSLYSGNTIYF.

This chain connects TRBV7-9 to TRBJ1-5; 7 bases agree with TRBD1. Germline V lookup: CDR1 SEHNR, CDR2 FQNEAQ (reference sequence). V lost 1 base, J lost 0 bases, and 6 bases stayed unmatched. This CDR3 has 17 residues. The CDR3 DNA is TGTGCCAGCAGCTTAGTTAAGGGGACAGCTAGCAATCAGCCCCAGCATTTT. The encoded protein is CASSLVKGTASNQPQHF. Variable domain in full (rest from reference TRBV7-9 and TRBJ1-5): DTGVSQNPRHKITKRGQNVTFRCDPISEHNRLYWYRQTLGQGPEFLTYFQNEAQLEKSRLLSDRFSAERPKGSFSTLEIQRTEQGDSAMYLCASSLVKGTASNQPQHFGDGTRLSIL.

The chain links TRBV15 to TRBJ1-1; tentative D call: TRBD1 (5 bases). The CDR3 spans 13 residues. V was trimmed by 5 bases and J by 2 bases, leaving 9 bases between them. Germline CDR1 is LNHNV and CDR2 is YYDKDF (reference sequence). CDR3 sequence (DNA): TGTGCCACCAGCCCCGACAGTAACACTGAAGCTTTCTTT. This codes for CATSPDSNTEAFF.

This chain uses TRBV27 with TRBJ1-6; maybe TRBD1 (5 bases). CDR3 size: 16 residues. Germline CDR1 MNHEY, CDR2 SMNVEV (reference sequence). Trimming shortened V by 6 bases and J by 3 bases, and 15 bases separated the two germline ends. CDR3 loop: CASRPAGENYNSPLHF. As DNA, the CDR3 is TGTGCCAGCAGGCCGGCGGGGGAAAACTATAATTCACCCCTCCACTTT.

The CDR3 sequence: CASSEGTGAYNEQFF. The CDR3 DNA is TGTGCCAGCTCAGAGGGGACAGGGGCCTACAATGAGCAGTTCTTC. V is TRBV18 and J is TRBJ2-1, with 10 bases fitting TRBD1. Germline values: CDR1 KGHSH, CDR2 LQKENI. The CDR3 totals 15 residues. Trimming cost V 5 bases and J 2 bases; bases outside gene matches: 3.

This clone has just a few counts. The rearrangement uses TRBV20-1 and TRBJ2-3, with TRBD2 identical over 16 bases. After removal of 3 bases from V and 1 base from J, the junction contained 16 bases not matched to a gene. In germline, CDR1 is DFQATT, CDR2 SNEGSKA (reference sequence). This CDR3 has 21 amino acids. CDR3 amino acids: CSASVVLGLAGGPHGTDTQYF. The CDR3 DNA follows: TGCAGTGCTAGTGTGGTGTTGGGACTAGCGGGGGGGCCCCACGGCACAGATACGCAGTATTTT.

The chain employs TRBV6-5 and TRBJ2-3, with TRBD1 matching over 8 bases. The CDR3 runs 15 residues. Trimming at V came to 6 bases and at J to 3 bases, leaving 8 bases not matched to a gene. Germline V gene data show CDR1 as MNHEY and CDR2 as SVGAGI. The CDR3 sequence is CASSSQGGTTDTQYF. CDR3 coding DNA: TGTGCCAGCAGCTCACAGGGGGGCACTACAGATACGCAGTATTTT.

The rearrangement joins TRBV7-8 to TRBJ1-2; no clear D gene. V shed 3 bases and J shed 4 bases, with 15 bases lying between them. The V gene's germline CDR1 is SGHVS and CDR2 FQNEAQ. This CDR3 comprises 15 residues. The CDR3 bases are TGTGCCAGCAGCTTTTTTGAGAAAACGGGCTATGGCTACACCTTC. Its translation: CASSFFEKTGYGYTF.